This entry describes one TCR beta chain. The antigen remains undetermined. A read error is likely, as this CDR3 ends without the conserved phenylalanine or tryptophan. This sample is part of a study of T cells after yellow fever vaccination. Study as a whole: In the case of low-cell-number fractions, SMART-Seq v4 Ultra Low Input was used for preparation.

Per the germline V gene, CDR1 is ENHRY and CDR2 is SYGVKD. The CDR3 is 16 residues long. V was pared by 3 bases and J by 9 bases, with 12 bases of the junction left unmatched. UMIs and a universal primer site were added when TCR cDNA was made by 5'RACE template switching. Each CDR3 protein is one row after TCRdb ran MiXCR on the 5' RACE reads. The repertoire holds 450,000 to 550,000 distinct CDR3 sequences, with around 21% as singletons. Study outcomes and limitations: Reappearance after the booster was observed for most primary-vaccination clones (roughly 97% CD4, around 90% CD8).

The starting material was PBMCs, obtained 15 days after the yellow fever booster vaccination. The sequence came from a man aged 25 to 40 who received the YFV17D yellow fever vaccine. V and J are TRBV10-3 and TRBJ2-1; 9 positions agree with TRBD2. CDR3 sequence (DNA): TGTGCCATCAGTGACCCCGGGGCGGGAGGGAAGTTTGAGCAGTTCTAC. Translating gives CAISDPGAGGKFEQFY.